The next 26 T cell receptor beta chains were all read from a single sample in a study of cytotoxic CD8 clonotypes in ibrutinib-treated CLL (dated by TCRdb to about 2021). Library construction relied on the immunoSEQ multiplex PCR assay. This is the immuneACCESS table as TCRdb keeps it, with only in-frame sequences that have V and J called. A part of the clones is gone; compared with another copy, unresolved V genes explain less than half, and the rest is unexplained. The table for this sample lists 130,000 or so clones; approximately 75% of them were counted only once. The ten largest clonotypes hold around 30% of the sample. In the paper's terms, the time point label means: about a year on ibrutinib. The material sequenced was PBMCs, taken after 12 months of ibrutinib treatment. The receptor source for this set is a human donor with chronic lymphocytic leukemia.

This clone was seen a few times. The chain combines TRBV6-4 with TRBJ1-5; D remains unclear. V gave up 5 bases and J gave up 4 bases, with 12 bases separating them. Germline V lookup: CDR1 MRHNA, CDR2 SNTAGT. CDR3 length: 14 amino acids. For the CDR3, the DNA is TGTGCCAGCAGTCAGGAAATTGGAAATCAGCCCCAGCATTTT. Translated, it gives CASSQEIGNQPQHF.

The chain carries TRBV11-3 and TRBJ2-7, with D unclear. CDR3 size: 12 residues. Looked up from germline, CDR1 is SGHNT and CDR2 is YENEEA. Between the trimmed V and J ends, which lost 10 bases and 4 bases, there was a span of 14 bases. The CDR3 is CATSRGDYEQYF. Here the CDR3 DNA reads TGTGCCACCTCGAGAGGAGATTACGAGCAGTACTTC. The variable domain in full, completed from reference TRBV11-3 and TRBJ2-7, reads EAGVVQSPRYKIIEKKQPVAFWCNPISGHNTLYWYLQNLGQGPELLIRYENEEAVDDSQLPKDRFSAERLKGVDSTLKIQPAELGDSAVYLCATSRGDYEQYFGPGTRLTVT.

This clone turned up a few times. The chain joins TRBV6-5 to TRBJ1-6; possibly TRBD1 for D (5 bases). CDR1 MNHEY and CDR2 SVGAGI come from the germline V gene. Trimming left V 5 bases short and J 8 bases short, with 10 bases between. CDR3 length: 13 residues. The CDR3 DNA follows: TGTGCCAGCAGTCCCGGGGCCGATTCACCCCTCCACTTT. As protein: CASSPGADSPLHF.

V gene TRBV7-9 combines with J gene TRBJ1-2, with D hard to call. Looked up from germline, CDR1 is SEHNR and CDR2 is FQNEAQ (reference sequence). The CDR3 loop spans 11 amino acids. The V end lost 2 bases, the J end lost 8 bases, and 6 bases lay between the germline ends. The chain's CDR3 is CASSLSYGYTF. The CDR3 nucleotides are TGTGCCAGCAGCTTAAGTTACGGCTACACCTTC.

The rearrangement links TRBV28 to TRBJ1-3; 8 bases fit TRBD1. CDR1 and CDR2 (germline): MDHEN, SYDVKM. CDR3 length equals 13 residues. The V gene end was trimmed by 11 bases and the J gene end by 8 bases; junction bases not matched to a gene: 11. Here the CDR3 DNA reads TGTGCCGGACAGGGAAATGTAGCCCACACCATATATTTT. It codes for CAGQGNVAHTIYF. Based on the CDR3 plus reference TRBV28 and TRBJ1-3, the full variable domain is DVKVTQSSRYLVKRTGEKVFLECVQDMDHENMFWYRQDPGLGLRLIYFSYDVKMKEKGDIPEGYSVSREKKERFSLILESASTNQTSMYLCAGQGNVAHTIYFGEGSWLTVV.

V is TRBV15 and J is TRBJ1-1; weak D call: TRBD1 (6 bases). Germline V gene lookup returns CDR1 LNHNV and CDR2 YYDKDF (reference sequence). The CDR3 has 14 amino acids. V lost 5 bases, J lost 0 bases, and 10 bases lay in between. The CDR3 coding sequence is TGTGCCACCAGCTTCGGGACAATGAACACTGAAGCTTTCTTT. Amino acid sequence: CATSFGTMNTEAFF.

This clone came up once. The rearrangement links TRBV29-1 to TRBJ2-2, with a tentative D call TRBD1 (5 bases). Deletions cut 3 bases from V and 4 bases from J, with 9 bases between. Germline CDR1 is SQVTM and CDR2 is ANQGSEA. CDR3 length: 13 residues. CDR3 region: CSVDGQGTGELFF. CDR3 bases: TGCAGCGTTGACGGCCAGGGCACCGGGGAGCTGTTTTTT.

This clone was counted a few times. The chain employs TRBV7-9 and TRBJ1-3, with 8 bases fitting TRBD1. After removal of 6 bases from V and 0 bases from J, the junction contained 16 bases not matched to a gene. This CDR3 is built from 19 residues. Germline V lookup: CDR1 SEHNR, CDR2 FQNEAQ (reference sequence). This chain's CDR3 is CASRNYGLGDRSSGNTIYF. Here the CDR3 DNA reads TGTGCCAGCAGGAATTATGGGTTGGGGGACAGGAGCTCTGGAAACACCATATATTTT.

This clone showed up just a few times. Other DNA sequences in the sample encode the same CDR3. This chain joins TRBV6-6 and TRBJ1-3, with D unclear. Trimming shortened V by 2 bases and J by 4 bases, and 6 bases separated the two germline ends. The CDR3 loop spans 13 amino acids. Germline lookup yields CDR1 MNHNY and CDR2 SVGAGI (reference sequence). CDR3 amino acids: CASSYSAGNTIYF. CDR3 sequence (DNA): TGTGCCAGCAGTTACAGTGCCGGAAACACCATATATTTT.

The chain recombines TRBV2 with TRBJ1-6; 8 bases map to TRBD1. V lost 5 bases, J lost 10 bases, and 7 bases stayed unmatched. The CDR3 loop spans 14 amino acids. Germline V gives CDR1 SNHLY, CDR2 FYNNEI. The CDR3 DNA follows: TGTGCCAGCAGTTCGACAGGGGAGAAGTCACCCCTCCACTTT. This codes for CASSSTGEKSPLHF.

The rearrangement joins TRBV30 to TRBJ2-1, with D possibly matching TRBD2 (6 bases). CDR3 size: 12 residues. V gave up 2 bases and J gave up 10 bases, with 12 bases separating them. The germline V gene has CDR1 GTSNPN and CDR2 SVGIG (reference sequence). This CDR3 reads CAWSRRGEEQFF. The CDR3 DNA sequence: TGTGCCTGGAGTCGGCGCGGGGAGGAGCAGTTCTTC.

The chain carries TRBV27 and TRBJ2-7; D unresolved. Germline-derived CDR1 and CDR2 are MNHEY and SMNVEV (reference sequence). CDR3 length equals 15 residues. Trimming removed 3 bases from V and 3 bases from J, with 15 bases in between. The CDR3 region has the DNA TGTGCCAGCAGTTTCACGGCGGCGTCTAACTACGAGCAGTACTTC. Translated, it gives CASSFTAASNYEQYF.

The rearrangement uses TRBV19 and TRBJ2-7, with TRBD2 matching 8 bases. The CDR3 loop spans 14 amino acids. The germline CDR1 and CDR2 sequences are LNHDA and SQIVND (reference sequence). With 7 bases clipped from V and 2 bases from J, the junction kept 7 bases outside the gene matches. CDR3: CASTPSGLAYEQYF. CDR3 DNA: TGTGCCAGTACCCCCTCGGGACTAGCCTACGAGCAGTACTTC.

The rearrangement uses TRBV18 and TRBJ2-3, with 9 bases matching TRBD1. V lost 3 bases to trimming and J lost 3 bases; unmatched junction nucleotides: 7. CDR3 length: 16 residues. The germline V gene has CDR1 KGHSH and CDR2 LQKENI. Written as DNA, the CDR3 is TGTGCCAGCTCACCCCTATGGGACAGGGAAACAGATACGCAGTATTTT. This codes for CASSPLWDRETDTQYF. The full variable domain, rest sourced from reference TRBV18 and TRBJ2-3, is NAGVMQNPRHLVRRRGQEARLRCSPMKGHSHVYWYRQLPEEGLKFMVYLQKENIIDESGMPKERFSAEFPKEGPSILRIQQVVRGDSAAYFCASSPLWDRETDTQYFGPGTRLTVL.

This clone was counted between two and nine times. A single base separates this from a much larger clone, so it may be a read error. This specimen includes other DNA sequences encoding the same CDR3. The rearrangement uses TRBV9 and TRBJ1-5; 8 positions match TRBD1. Unmatched junction bases numbered 4, after V lost 8 bases and J lost 0 bases. Germline loops: CDR1 SGDLS, CDR2 YYNGEE. The CDR3 runs 14 residues. The DNA for the CDR3 is TGTGCCAGTGGGACAGGCGATAGCAATCAGCCCCAGCATTTT. Encoded protein: CASGTGDSNQPQHF.

This clone came up a few times. This chain links TRBV7-2 with TRBJ1-4; D unclear. The length of the CDR3 is 13 residues. The V end lost 8 bases, the J end lost 0 bases, and 7 bases lay between the germline ends. Germline V gene sequence: CDR1 SGHTA, CDR2 FQGNSA. In nucleotides, the CDR3 is TGTGCCAGCGGACGGACAACTAATGAAAAACTGTTTTTT. Protein sequence: CASGRTTNEKLFF.

The rearrangement joins TRBV7-6 to TRBJ1-5; D ambiguous. CDR1 is SGHVS, CDR2 FNYEAQ, per germline. V was shortened by 2 bases and J by 0 bases, with 8 bases between the two germline ends. The CDR3 has 15 residues. This chain's CDR3 is CASSLKSDSNQPQHF. DNA for the CDR3: TGTGCCAGCAGCTTAAAGTCAGATAGCAATCAGCCCCAGCATTTT.

The V gene is TRBV9, the J gene TRBJ2-1; 7 positions agree with TRBD2. CDR1 is SGDLS, CDR2 YYNGEE, per germline. The J segment lost 6 bases and the V segment lost 1 base, leaving 4 bases of the junction unmatched. CDR3 length: 14 residues. The CDR3 spells CASSVSGIGNEQFF. The CDR3, as DNA: TGTGCCAGCAGCGTAAGCGGGATTGGCAATGAGCAGTTCTTC.

Turning to this clone: Other DNA sequences in the same sample also yield this CDR3. V is TRBV29-1 and J is TRBJ2-1; 10 bases are a match to TRBD2. V dropped 4 bases and J dropped 5; count of bases not matched to a gene: 5. CDR3 size: 14 residues. From germline, CDR1 is SQVTM and CDR2 ANQGSEA. CDR3 DNA: TGCAGCGTTGGAAGAGCGGGGGGGAACAATGAGCAGTTCTTC. Amino acid sequence: CSVGRAGGNNEQFF.

This rearrangement joins TRBV14 to TRBJ2-5, with 11 bases matching TRBD2. Germline V gives CDR1 SGHDN, CDR2 FVKESK. This CDR3 has 16 amino acids. The trim removed 2 bases at V and 5 bases at J, leaving 7 bases unmatched. The chain's CDR3 is CASSQLTSGARETQYF. CDR3 nucleotide sequence: TGTGCCAGCAGCCAACTGACTAGCGGGGCCCGGGAGACCCAGTACTTC.

This clone was seen just once. J is TRBJ1-1 and V is TRBV6-5; 8 positions agree with TRBD1. The ends lost 2 bases at V and 5 bases at J; junction bases unmatched: 4. Looked up from germline, CDR1 is MNHEY and CDR2 is SVGAGI. The CDR3 has 14 residues. The DNA for the CDR3 is TGTGCCAGCAGTTACGTGGACAGGGATACTGAAGCTTTCTTT. It specifies CASSYVDRDTEAFF.

V is TRBV30 and J is TRBJ1-5; possibly TRBD1 for D (5 bases). This CDR3 comprises 13 residues. CDR1 GTSNPN and CDR2 SVGIG come from the germline V gene (reference sequence). Between the trimmed V and J ends, which lost 0 bases and 7 bases, there was a span of 10 bases. The CDR3 is CAWSVRGAQPQHF. In DNA form, the CDR3 reads TGTGCCTGGAGTGTACGAGGGGCCCAGCCCCAGCATTTT.

This rearrangement joins TRBV30 to TRBJ1-1; no firm D call. The CDR3 totals 12 residues. CDR1 GTSNPN and CDR2 SVGIG come from the germline V gene (reference sequence). Trimming cost V 4 bases and J 5 bases, with 11 bases left between them. CDR3 loop: CAWTGLRTEAFF. As DNA, the CDR3 is TGTGCCTGGACCGGACTACGGACTGAAGCTTTCTTT.

V gene TRBV27 combines with J gene TRBJ2-3, with 8 nucleotides matching TRBD1. Germline V CDR1 and CDR2: MNHEY, SMNVEV (reference sequence). With V trimmed by 3 bases and J by 1 base, 3 bases remained unmatched. The CDR3 sequence is 15 residues long. For the CDR3, the DNA is TGTGCCAGCAGTTTTCCGGGACAGGGCACAGATACGCAGTATTTT. It yields the protein CASSFPGQGTDTQYF.

This clone was picked up one time. The J gene is TRBJ1-6, the V gene TRBV2; possibly TRBD1 for D (5 bases). This CDR3 comprises 14 residues. The V gene lost 5 bases and the J gene lost 9 bases, with 14 bases spanning the gap. Looked up from germline, CDR1 is SNHLY and CDR2 is FYNNEI. CDR3 in DNA: TGTGCCAGCAGTACGGGACTCTTGCGTTCACCCCTCCACTTT. It yields the protein CASSTGLLRSPLHF. The complete variable domain, with remaining parts taken from reference TRBV2 and TRBJ1-6, reads EPEVTQTPSHQVTQMGQEVILRCVPISNHLYFYWYRQILGQKVEFLVSFYNNEISEKSEIFDDQFSVERPDGSNFTLKIRSTKLEDSAMYFCASSTGLLRSPLHFGNGTRLTVT.

The J gene is TRBJ1-6, the V gene TRBV19; D possibly corresponds to TRBD1 (6 bases). V lost 5 bases and J 7 bases, leaving 18 bases between the germline ends. The CDR3 is 16 amino acids. Germline V gives CDR1 LNHDA, CDR2 SQIVND (reference sequence). As DNA, the CDR3 is TGTGCCAGTAGTCCAAACAGGGTGATCTGGAATTCACCCCTCCACTTT. This codes for CASSPNRVIWNSPLHF.